Shown below are 29 T cell receptor beta chains from a single sample sequenced in a study of PD-1 blockade in classical Hodgkin lymphoma. In every patient, relapse followed autologous stem cell transplantation, while exposure to brentuximab vedotin differed. Produced via immunoSEQ multiplex PCR; TCRdb's table is partial and in-frame only. The repertoire consists of about 85,000 clones, with about 90% occurring once and the leading ten covering under 3%. Material: peripheral blood mononuclear cells (PBMCs), obtained before the second cycle of nivolumab. The origin of the receptors is a human donor with classical Hodgkin lymphoma.

The chain is built from TRBV25-1 and TRBJ2-3; TRBD2 aligns across 8 bases. V lost 2 bases to trimming and J lost 4 bases; unmatched junction nucleotides: 11. This CDR3 region has 17 residues. Looked up from germline, CDR1 is MGHDK and CDR2 is SYGVNS. CDR3 DNA sequence: TGTGCCAGCAGTGAACCCACAGCGGGAGTTTTATCAGATACGCAGTATTTT. Protein: CASSEPTAGVLSDTQYF.

The chain couples TRBV25-1 to TRBJ2-7, with a weak D call TRBD1 (6 bases). This CDR3 has 16 amino acids. Germline V gene data show CDR1 as MGHDK and CDR2 as SYGVNS. The germline V and J ends were trimmed by 6 bases and 1 base, with 19 bases remaining between them. The CDR3 coding sequence is TGTGCCAGCAGCCTAGCAGGGGCCTTGGGGTCCTACGAGCAGTACTTC. It is translated as CASSLAGALGSYEQYF.

V gene TRBV29-1 combines with J gene TRBJ2-1; no definite D call. Germline V gene data show CDR1 as SQVTM and CDR2 as ANQGSEA. V gave up 7 bases and J gave up 8 bases, with 21 bases separating them. The CDR3 length is 14 residues. The chain's CDR3 is CSAQVETPPDEQFF. The CDR3 DNA sequence: TGCAGCGCCCAGGTCGAAACCCCCCCTGATGAGCAGTTCTTC.

The chain is built from TRBV5-1 and TRBJ2-5; 16 bases agree with TRBD2. There are 18 residues in the CDR3. With V trimmed by 3 bases and J by 5 bases, 10 bases remained unmatched. Germline assignment: CDR1 SGHRS and CDR2 YFSETQ. The CDR3 sequence: CASSSGLAGGPVGETQYF. CDR3 coding DNA: TGCGCCAGCAGCTCGGGACTAGCGGGAGGGCCCGTAGGGGAGACCCAGTACTTC. The full variable domain, with the rest looked up from reference TRBV5-1 and TRBJ2-5, is KAGVTQTPRYLIKTRGQQVTLSCSPISGHRSVSWYQQTPGQGLQFLFEYFSETQRNKGNFPGRFSGRQFSNSRSEMNVSTLELGDSALYLCASSSGLAGGPVGETQYFGPGTRLLVL.

V is TRBV19 and J is TRBJ2-6; D gene unclear. Trimming took 2 bases from V and 0 from J, leaving 8 bases between them. CDR1 LNHDA and CDR2 SQIVND come from the germline V gene (reference sequence). The CDR3 spans 16 residues. In DNA, the CDR3 is TGTGCCAGTAGTATACTGTCCAGCTCTGGGGCCAACGTCCTGACTTTC. It yields the protein CASSILSSSGANVLTF.

This chain connects TRBV15 to TRBJ2-7; 11 bases line up with TRBD2. The germline V gene encodes CDR1 LNHNV and CDR2 YYDKDF (reference sequence). V shed 5 bases and J 3 bases; nucleotides not matched to a gene: 12. The CDR3 is 17 amino acids. The CDR3 region is CATSSQTGGTSGYEQYF. In DNA, the CDR3 is TGTGCCACCAGCTCTCAGACAGGGGGGACTAGCGGCTACGAGCAGTACTTC.

This rearrangement joins TRBV19 to TRBJ2-7, with 8 bases aligning to TRBD2. Germline CDR1 and CDR2: LNHDA and SQIVND (reference sequence). There are 15 residues in the CDR3. V lost 3 bases, J lost 2 bases, and 6 bases stayed unmatched. The CDR3 bases are TGTGCCAGTAGTATGATGACGGGAGGGACCTACGAGCAGTACTTC. Its translation is CASSMMTGGTYEQYF.

The chain couples TRBV9 to TRBJ1-2; no clear D gene. The germline V gene encodes CDR1 SGDLS and CDR2 YYNGEE. The CDR3 totals 14 residues. Trimming stripped 0 bases from V and 2 bases from J, with 8 bases between. The CDR3 sequence is CASSVGPQNYGYTF. CDR3 bases: TGTGCCAGCAGCGTAGGTCCACAAAACTATGGCTACACCTTC.

In its sample, this clone was seen once. This chain links TRBV4-1 with TRBJ2-3, with 7 bases fitting TRBD2. Germline CDR1 and CDR2: MGHRA and YSYEKL. The J segment lost 2 bases and the V segment lost 3 bases, leaving 11 bases of the junction unmatched. The CDR3 runs to 17 residues. DNA of the CDR3: TGCGCCAGCAGCCAGGCATCCCTAGCGGTATTCACAGATACGCAGTATTTT. It is translated as CASSQASLAVFTDTQYF.

The rearrangement joins TRBV27 to TRBJ2-1; 9 bases line up with TRBD2. Germline V gives CDR1 MNHEY, CDR2 SMNVEV (reference sequence). V gave up 8 bases and J gave up 6 bases; unmatched junction bases: 11. The CDR3 spans 15 residues. CDR3 sequence: CASRKAGGPFNEQFF. In nucleotides, the CDR3 is TGTGCCAGCCGAAAAGCGGGAGGCCCTTTCAATGAGCAGTTCTTC.

This clone occurred a few times. The DNA of the CDR3 is TGCAGCGTTGACCCGGGACAGCAAGAGACCCAGTACTTC. Residues: CSVDPGQQETQYF. This chain connects TRBV29-1 to TRBJ2-5; TRBD1 agrees at 7 bases. The germline V gene has CDR1 SQVTM and CDR2 ANQGSEA. This CDR3 region has 13 residues. V was pared by 3 bases and J by 2 bases, with 3 bases of the junction left unmatched.

This chain connects TRBV2 to TRBJ1-3; tentatively, D is TRBD1 (6 bases). Germline V CDR1 and CDR2: SNHLY, FYNNEI. The CDR3 has 16 amino acids. Between the trimmed V and J ends, which lost 3 bases and 0 bases, there was a span of 12 bases. The CDR3 region has the DNA TGTGCCAGCAGTGACCCGGGGGCGTACTCTGGAAACACCATATATTTT. Encoded protein: CASSDPGAYSGNTIYF.

The chain joins TRBV6-5 to TRBJ2-2; 13 positions match TRBD2. CDR1 is MNHEY, CDR2 SVGAGI, per germline. This CDR3 has 16 residues. The V and J ends lost 4 bases and 5 bases, in that order; junction bases with no gene match: 4. Written as DNA, the CDR3 is TGTGCCAGCAGTTCCAGACTAGCGGGAGGAACCGGGGAGCTGTTTTTT. This sequence encodes CASSSRLAGGTGELFF.

The chain uses TRBV28 and TRBJ1-5, with 7 nucleotides matching TRBD1. V lost 3 bases, J lost 0 bases, and 14 bases stayed unmatched. From germline, CDR1 is MDHEN and CDR2 SYDVKM. This CDR3 has 19 amino acids. The CDR3, as DNA: TGTGCCAGCAGTTTGCGGAAACAGGGGCCTCTAGATAGCAATCAGCCCCAGCATTTT. It codes for CASSLRKQGPLDSNQPQHF.

The count of this clone is one. The chain uses TRBV4-1 and TRBJ1-2, with 8 bases aligning to TRBD1. The V gene end was trimmed by 0 bases and the J gene end by 4 bases; junction bases not matched to a gene: 4. Germline CDR1 and CDR2: MGHRA and YSYEKL. The CDR3 contains 15 residues. The CDR3 protein is CASSQDRDRPYGYTF. CDR3 in DNA: TGCGCCAGCAGCCAAGATAGGGACAGGCCCTATGGCTACACCTTC.

A single count supports this clone. V and J are TRBV28 and TRBJ2-7; the match to TRBD1 covers 7 bases. Looked up from germline, CDR1 is MDHEN and CDR2 is SYDVKM. The V gene end was trimmed by 3 bases and the J gene end by 4 bases; junction bases not matched to a gene: 6. The CDR3 is 14 residues long. CDR3 sequence reads: CASSFEGGWYEQYF. The DNA for the CDR3 is TGTGCCAGCAGTTTCGAAGGGGGCTGGTACGAGCAGTACTTC.

The chain's CDR3 is CAWNRLAGEGEETQYF. The CDR3 DNA reads as TGTGCCTGGAATCGACTAGCGGGAGAGGGGGAAGAGACCCAGTACTTC. V gene TRBV30 combines with J gene TRBJ2-5; TRBD2 matches at 12 bases. V was pared by 4 bases and J by 3 bases, with 9 bases of the junction left unmatched. This CDR3 comprises 16 residues. Germline-derived CDR1 and CDR2 are GTSNPN and SVGIG (reference sequence). Using reference TRBV30 and TRBJ2-5 for the parts outside the CDR3, the full variable domain is SQTIHQWPATLVQPVGSPLSLECTVEGTSNPNLYWYRQAAGRGLQLLFYSVGIGQISSEVPQNLSASRPQDRQFILSSKKLLLSDSGFYLCAWNRLAGEGEETQYFGPGTRLLVL.

The chain links TRBV5-1 to TRBJ2-6; D is unresolved. CDR3 size: 14 residues. Germline V gene lookup returns CDR1 SGHRS and CDR2 YFSETQ. Trimming removed 4 bases from V and 4 bases from J, with 9 bases in between. The CDR3: CASSATTGANVLTF. In DNA, the CDR3 is TGCGCCAGCAGCGCTACGACGGGGGCCAACGTCCTGACTTTC.

DNA for the CDR3: TGTGCCAGTAGTCGACAGGGGTTCACAGATACGCAGTATTTT. Protein: CASSRQGFTDTQYF. The gene calls are TRBV19 and TRBJ2-3, with TRBD1 matching over 8 bases. V was clipped by 5 bases and J by 2 bases; unmatched bases: 3. CDR1 is LNHDA, CDR2 SQIVND, per germline (reference sequence). The CDR3 totals 14 residues. The full variable domain, its missing parts supplied by reference TRBV19 and TRBJ2-3, is DGGITQSPKYLFRKEGQNVTLSCEQNLNHDAMYWYRQDPGQGLRLIYYSQIVNDFQKGDIAEGYSVSREKKESFPLTVTSAQKNPTAFYLCASSRQGFTDTQYFGPGTRLTVL.

This chain connects TRBV29-1 to TRBJ1-2, with 9 bases fitting TRBD1. CDR1 and CDR2 from the germline V gene are SQVTM and ANQGSEA. The V and J ends lost 4 bases and 1 base, in that order; junction bases with no gene match: 10. This CDR3 is 16 amino acids long. This CDR3 reads CSVVEGRQGGNYGYTF. In DNA form, the CDR3 reads TGCAGCGTTGTTGAGGGGAGACAGGGGGGTAACTATGGCTACACCTTC. Using reference TRBV29-1 and TRBJ1-2 for the parts outside the CDR3, the full variable domain is SAVISQKPSRDICQRGTSLTIQCQVDSQVTMMFWYRQQPGQSLTLIATANQGSEATYESGFVIDKFPISRPNLTFSTLTVSNMSPEDSSIYLCSVVEGRQGGNYGYTFGSGTRLTVV.

The chain recombines TRBV7-3 with TRBJ1-4; TRBD1 aligns across 9 bases. The CDR3 sequence is 14 residues long. CDR1 SGHTA and CDR2 FQGTGA come from the germline V gene. Losses at the gene ends were 4 bases for V and 7 bases for J; bases not matched to a gene: 4. The CDR3 bases are TGTGCCAGCAGCTCGGGGACAGGGTCTGAAAAACTGTTTTTT. Translated: CASSSGTGSEKLFF.

J is TRBJ1-2 and V is TRBV13; D not certain. Trimming shortened V by 5 bases and J by 8 bases, and 15 bases separated the two germline ends. The CDR3 has 13 amino acids. Germline V lookup: CDR1 PRHDT, CDR2 FYEKMQ (reference sequence). The CDR3, as DNA: TGTGCCAGCAGCGTGTGGGATCTTAAAGGCTACACCTTC. The encoded protein is CASSVWDLKGYTF.

The V call is TRBV4-1, the J call TRBJ2-4, with 16 bases aligning to TRBD2. The germline CDR1 and CDR2 sequences are MGHRA and YSYEKL. V shed 5 bases, J shed 0 bases, and the junction held 4 bases outside the gene matches. The CDR3 covers 18 residues. DNA for the CDR3: TGCGCCAGCAGCTCGGGACTAGCGGGAGGGGTAGCCAAAAACATTCAGTACTTC. It translates to CASSSGLAGGVAKNIQYF.

The V gene is TRBV9, the J gene TRBJ2-1; 10 nucleotides agree with TRBD2. After removal of 0 bases from V and 8 bases from J, the junction contained 8 bases not matched to a gene. Germline CDR1 SGDLS, CDR2 YYNGEE. The CDR3 has 16 amino acids. The CDR3 bases are TGTGCCAGCAGCGTAGGGTCTAGCGGGAGTTGGGATGAGCAGTTCTTC. Protein product: CASSVGSSGSWDEQFF.

The rearrangement joins TRBV10-2 to TRBJ2-7, with a tentative D call TRBD2 (6 bases). The CDR3 is 14 residues long. Germline lookup yields CDR1 WSHSY and CDR2 SAAADI. V was trimmed by 3 bases and J by 0 bases, leaving 9 bases between them. The CDR3 here is CASSDSGSSYEQYF. In DNA, the CDR3 is TGCGCCAGCAGTGATAGCGGTAGCTCCTACGAGCAGTACTTC.

This sequence joins TRBV5-1 and TRBJ1-2, with 12 bases identical to TRBD1. CDR3 size: 18 residues. V gave up 0 bases and J gave up 0 bases; unmatched junction bases: 6. Germline CDR1 reads SGHRS; CDR2 reads YFSETQ. CDR3 bases: TGCGCCAGCAGCTTGGCACCGGGACAGGGGGCCGCTAACTATGGCTACACCTTC. Its translation: CASSLAPGQGAANYGYTF.

The chain joins TRBV6-1 to TRBJ2-7; D perhaps matches TRBD1 (6 bases). Trimming removed 11 bases at V and 0 bases at J, with 17 bases between. The germline V gene has CDR1 MNHNS and CDR2 SASEGT. CDR3 length: 14 amino acids. CDR3 bases: TGTGCCGGCAAAGCGAGACAGGACTCCTACGAGCAGTACTTC. This codes for CAGKARQDSYEQYF.

The J gene is TRBJ1-5, the V gene TRBV6-1; a possible D gene is TRBD1 (5 bases). CDR3 length: 15 amino acids. CDR1 and CDR2 (germline): MNHNS, SASEGT. The V and J ends lost 2 bases and 9 bases respectively, with 17 bases between them. CDR3: CASSELRRAGGPQHF. The CDR3 coding sequence is TGTGCCAGCAGTGAATTAAGGCGTGCCGGGGGGCCCCAGCATTTT.

This chain joins TRBV10-3 and TRBJ2-7, with 11 bases aligning to TRBD1. V lost 6 bases and J lost 4; bases outside the gene matches: 5. The germline CDR1 and CDR2 sequences are ENHRY and SYGVKD. The CDR3 consists of 14 residues. CDR3 region: CAIRPGTGGYEQYF. The CDR3 DNA reads TGTGCCATCAGACCCGGGACAGGGGGTTACGAGCAGTACTTC.